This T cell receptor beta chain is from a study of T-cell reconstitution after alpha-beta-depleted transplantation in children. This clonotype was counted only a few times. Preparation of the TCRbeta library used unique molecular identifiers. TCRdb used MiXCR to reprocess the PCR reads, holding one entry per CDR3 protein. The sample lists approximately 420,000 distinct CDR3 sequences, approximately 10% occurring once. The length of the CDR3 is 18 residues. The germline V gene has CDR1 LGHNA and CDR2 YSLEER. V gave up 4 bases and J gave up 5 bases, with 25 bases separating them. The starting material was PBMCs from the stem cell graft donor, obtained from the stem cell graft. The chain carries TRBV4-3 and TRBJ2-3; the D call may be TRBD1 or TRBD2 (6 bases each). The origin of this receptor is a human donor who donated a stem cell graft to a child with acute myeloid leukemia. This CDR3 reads CASSPAPRQGGGGDTQYF. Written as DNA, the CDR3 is TGCGCCAGCAGCCCCGCTCCCCGCCAAGGCGGAGGGGGAGATACGCAGTATTTT.